These T cell receptor beta chains were read from a single sample in a study of T-cell reconstitution after alpha-beta-depleted transplantation in children. TCRdb called the PCR reads again in MiXCR, with one record for every CDR3 protein. The table includes about 900,000 distinct CDR3 sequences, less than 30% detected once. This material consisted of PBMCs, mostly from graft donor cells, taken 360 days after TCRalphabeta/CD19-depleted stem cell transplant. Receptors originate from a boy under two years old who had a stem cell transplant for SCID, so the T cells may come from the graft donor. The CDR3 runs from the conserved cysteine through the conserved F or W. Each record gives: clone size, D gene, J gene, V gene, CDR3 length, CDR3 DNA, CDR3 protein. D genes are given only for firm matches. Clone size is shown for a subset of rows, as once, few, many or a class of expanded clone.

few,TRBD1,TRBJ2-7,TRBV18,16,TGTGCCAGCTCACTTGGACAGGGTTGGAGCTCCTACGAGCAGTACTTC,CASSLGQGWSSYEQYF
-,-,TRBJ1-1,TRBV29-1,13,TGCAGCGCCTCGGGACAACCGAACACTGAAGCTTTCTTT,CSASGQPNTEAFF
-,-,TRBJ1-1,TRBV12-3/TRBV12-4,18,TGTGCCAGCAGTTCCCAACCCGATATGTGGACTGTGAACACTGAAGCTTTCTTT,CASSSQPDMWTVNTEAFF
few,TRBD2,TRBJ2-1,TRBV7-3,18,TGTGCCAGCAGCTTAACGGGACTAGCGGGGGGATTTCGCAATGAGCAGTTCTTC,CASSLTGLAGGFRNEQFF
-,TRBD2,TRBJ2-7,TRBV29-1,14,TGCAGCGTTGTAGGGACCGGGAGGAGCTACGAGCAGTACTTC,CSVVGTGRSYEQYF
many,TRBD1,TRBJ2-7,TRBV7-2,14,TGTGCCAGCAGCTTAGGGGGACAGCTCTACGAGCAGTACTTC,CASSLGGQLYEQYF
once,TRBD2,TRBJ2-3,TRBV2,16,TGTGCCAGCAGTGAGTGGACTAGCACCAGCACAGATACGCAGTATTTT,CASSEWTSTSTDTQYF
few,TRBD2,TRBJ2-3,TRBV13,17,TGTGCCAGCAGCCTTCGGACTAGCGGGGGGGCCACAGATACGCAGTATTTT,CASSLRTSGGATDTQYF
-,-,TRBJ2-3,TRBV7-8,15,TGTGCCAGCAGCTTAGGAGGGTGGGACACAGATACGCAGTATTTT,CASSLGGWDTDTQYF
few,TRBD2,TRBJ2-5,TRBV20-1,17,TGCAGTGCTAGAGACTTGACTAGCGGGGGGGCCAGTGAGACCCAGTACTTC,CSARDLTSGGASETQYF
-,TRBD2,TRBJ2-2,TRBV11-1,19,TGTGCCAGCAGCTCCGGTGCACTGACTAGCGGGGGCCGGGACGGGGAGCTGTTTTTT,CASSSGALTSGGRDGELFF